The T cell receptor beta chain described here comes from a study of T cell responses to AZD1222 COVID-19 vaccine. The germline V gene has CDR1 SNHLY and CDR2 FYNNEI. V lost 7 bases and J 6 bases, leaving 12 bases between the germline ends. The CDR3 totals 13 residues. Sequencing was performed with immunoSEQ multiplex PCR; in TCRdb, only in-frame clones are kept and a portion is missing. Found here are about 120,000 clones, 90% to 95% of them singletons; the top ten hold approximately 3%. The clonotype originates from an adult in good health. The chain joins TRBV2 to TRBJ2-2; D might be TRBD1 (5 bases). The material was peripheral blood, obtained on day 0 of AZD1222 vaccination. The CDR3 region is CASTGHSSGELFF. The CDR3, as DNA: TGTGCCAGCACTGGACATTCCTCCGGGGAGCTGTTTTTT.